This T cell receptor (beta chain) was retrieved from a study of blood T cell repertoires in COVID-19. Measured with immunoSEQ multiplex PCR; TCRdb has only the in-frame clones, and not every one. Of about 240,000 clones listed, around 86% were seen once; the top ten hold roughly 8.2%. Regarding this clone: Mismatch with germline at one junction end may stem from a read error.

The CDR3 runs to 12 residues. Per the germline V gene, CDR1 is SGHAT and CDR2 is FQNNGV. J is TRBJ2-5 and V is TRBV11-2; 7 nucleotides align to TRBD1. The TCR comes from a woman aged 80 or over with COVID-19, enrolled during active disease. Sequencing was performed on peripheral blood. This CDR3 is CASSQARQGRNF. CDR3 coding DNA: TGTGCCAGCAGCCAGGCCAGACAGGGAAGGAACTTC. The full variable domain, with the rest looked up from reference TRBV11-2 and TRBJ2-5, is EAGVAQSPRYKIIEKRQSVAFWCNPISGHATLYWYQQILGQGPKLLIQFQNNGVVDDSQLPKDRFSAERLKGVDSTLKIQPAKLEDSAVYLCASSQARQGRNFGPGTRLLVL.